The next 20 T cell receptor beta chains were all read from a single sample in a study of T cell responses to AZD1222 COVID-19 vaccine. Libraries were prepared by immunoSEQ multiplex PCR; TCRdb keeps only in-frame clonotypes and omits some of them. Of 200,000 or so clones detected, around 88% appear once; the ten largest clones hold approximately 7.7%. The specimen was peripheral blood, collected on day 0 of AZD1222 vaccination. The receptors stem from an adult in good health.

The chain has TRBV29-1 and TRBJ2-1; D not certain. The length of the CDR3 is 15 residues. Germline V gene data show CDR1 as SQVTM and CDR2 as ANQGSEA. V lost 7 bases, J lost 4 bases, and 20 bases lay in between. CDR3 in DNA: TGCAGCGCTGCCCCCGCGGCGGTGCCTTACAATGAGCAGTTCTTC. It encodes CSAAPAAVPYNEQFF.

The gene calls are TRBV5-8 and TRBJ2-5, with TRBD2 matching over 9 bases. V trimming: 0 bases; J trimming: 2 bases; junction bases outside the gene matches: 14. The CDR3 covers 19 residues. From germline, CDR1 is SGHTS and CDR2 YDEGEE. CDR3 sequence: CASSLAGASGDIWQETQYF. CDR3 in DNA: TGTGCCAGCAGCTTGGCGGGGGCTAGCGGGGATATATGGCAAGAGACCCAGTACTTC.

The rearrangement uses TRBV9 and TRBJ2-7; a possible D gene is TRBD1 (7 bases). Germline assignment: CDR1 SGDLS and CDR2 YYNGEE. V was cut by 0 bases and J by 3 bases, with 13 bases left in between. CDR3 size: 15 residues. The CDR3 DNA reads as TGTGCCAGCAGCGTAGCTACCCAGGGGGGCTACGAGCAGTACTTC. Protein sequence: CASSVATQGGYEQYF.

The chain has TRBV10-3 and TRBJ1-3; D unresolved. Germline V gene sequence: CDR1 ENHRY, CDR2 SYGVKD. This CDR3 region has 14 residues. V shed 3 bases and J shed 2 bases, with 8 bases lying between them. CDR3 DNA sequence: TGTGCCATCAGTGACGGAGTCACTGGAAACACCATATATTTT. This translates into CAISDGVTGNTIYF.

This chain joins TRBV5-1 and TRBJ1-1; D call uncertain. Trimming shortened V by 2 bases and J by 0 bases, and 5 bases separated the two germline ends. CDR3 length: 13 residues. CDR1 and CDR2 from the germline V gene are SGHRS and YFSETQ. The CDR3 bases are TGCGCCAGCAGCTTTAGCATGAACACTGAAGCTTTCTTT. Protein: CASSFSMNTEAFF. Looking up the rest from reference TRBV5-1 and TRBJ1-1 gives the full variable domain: KAGVTQTPRYLIKTRGQQVTLSCSPISGHRSVSWYQQTPGQGLQFLFEYFSETQRNKGNFPGRFSGRQFSNSRSEMNVSTLELGDSALYLCASSFSMNTEAFFGQGTRLTVV.

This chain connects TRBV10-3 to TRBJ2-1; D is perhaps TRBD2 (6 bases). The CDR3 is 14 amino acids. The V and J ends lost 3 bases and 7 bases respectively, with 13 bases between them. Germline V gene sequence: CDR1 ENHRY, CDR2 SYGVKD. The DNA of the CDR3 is TGTGCCATCAGTGACCCCCCCGGGGGAAATGAGCAGTTCTTC. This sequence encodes CAISDPPGGNEQFF.

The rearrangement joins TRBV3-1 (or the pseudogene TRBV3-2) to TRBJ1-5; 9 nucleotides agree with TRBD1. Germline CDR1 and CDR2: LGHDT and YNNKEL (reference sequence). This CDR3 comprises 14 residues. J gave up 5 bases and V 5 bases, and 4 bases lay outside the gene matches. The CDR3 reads CASSATGGDQPQHF. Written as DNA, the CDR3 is TGTGCCAGCAGCGCGACAGGGGGAGATCAGCCCCAGCATTTT.

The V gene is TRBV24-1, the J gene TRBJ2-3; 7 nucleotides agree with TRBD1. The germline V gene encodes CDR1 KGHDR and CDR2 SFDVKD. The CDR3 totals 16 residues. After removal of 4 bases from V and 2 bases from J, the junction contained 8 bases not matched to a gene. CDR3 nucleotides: TGTGCCACCAGTGACGAACAGGGGTTAATCACAGATACGCAGTATTTT. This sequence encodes CATSDEQGLITDTQYF.

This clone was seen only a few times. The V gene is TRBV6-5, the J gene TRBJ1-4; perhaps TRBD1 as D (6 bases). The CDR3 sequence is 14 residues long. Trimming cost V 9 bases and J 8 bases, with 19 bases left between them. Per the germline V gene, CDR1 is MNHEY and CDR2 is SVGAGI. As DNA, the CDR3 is TGTGCCAGTCTTCACAGGGACAAGGACGAAAAACTGTTTTTT. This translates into CASLHRDKDEKLFF.

CDR3 residues: CASSPERGQGWETQYF. The CDR3 bases are TGTGCCAGCAGCCCAGAGAGGGGACAGGGTTGGGAGACCCAGTACTTC. The chain carries TRBV9 and TRBJ2-5, with 9 bases identical to TRBD1. Per germline, CDR1 SGDLS and CDR2 YYNGEE. V gave up 4 bases and J gave up 5 bases; unmatched junction bases: 12. The CDR3 is 16 amino acids.

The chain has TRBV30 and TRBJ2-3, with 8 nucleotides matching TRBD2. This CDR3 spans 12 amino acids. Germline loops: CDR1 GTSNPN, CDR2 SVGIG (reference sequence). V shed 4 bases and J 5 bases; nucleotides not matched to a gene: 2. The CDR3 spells CAWTRGGDTQYF. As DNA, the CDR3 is TGTGCCTGGACCCGGGGGGGAGATACGCAGTATTTT. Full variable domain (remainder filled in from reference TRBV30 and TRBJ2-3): SQTIHQWPATLVQPVGSPLSLECTVEGTSNPNLYWYRQAAGRGLQLLFYSVGIGQISSEVPQNLSASRPQDRQFILSSKKLLLSDSGFYLCAWTRGGDTQYFGPGTRLTVL.

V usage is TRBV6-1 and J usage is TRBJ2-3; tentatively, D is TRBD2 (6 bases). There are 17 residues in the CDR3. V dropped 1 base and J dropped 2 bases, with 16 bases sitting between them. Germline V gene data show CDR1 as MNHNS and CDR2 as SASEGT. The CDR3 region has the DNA TGTGCCAGCAGTGAAGTCTTTCCGGGAGCCTCCACAGATACGCAGTATTTT. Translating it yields CASSEVFPGASTDTQYF.

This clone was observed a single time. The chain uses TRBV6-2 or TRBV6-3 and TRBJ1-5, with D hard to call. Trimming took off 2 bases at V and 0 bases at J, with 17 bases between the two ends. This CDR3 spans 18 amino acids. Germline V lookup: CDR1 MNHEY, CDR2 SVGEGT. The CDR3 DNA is TGTGCCAGCAGTTACCCTGGATCCGCCGGGCCTAGCAATCAGCCCCAGCATTTT. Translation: CASSYPGSAGPSNQPQHF.

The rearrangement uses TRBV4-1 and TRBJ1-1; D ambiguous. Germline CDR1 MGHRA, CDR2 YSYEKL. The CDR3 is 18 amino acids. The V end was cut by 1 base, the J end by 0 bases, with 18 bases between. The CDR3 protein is CASSQGDISREVNTEAFF. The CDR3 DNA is TGCGCCAGCAGCCAAGGAGACATATCTCGAGAGGTGAACACTGAAGCTTTCTTT.

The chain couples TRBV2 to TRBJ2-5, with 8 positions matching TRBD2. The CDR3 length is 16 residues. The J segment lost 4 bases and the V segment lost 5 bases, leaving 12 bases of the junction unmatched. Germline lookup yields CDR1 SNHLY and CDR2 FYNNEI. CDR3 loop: CASSSPDGGGRETQYF. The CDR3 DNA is TGTGCCAGCAGTTCCCCGGACGGCGGGGGGAGAGAGACCCAGTACTTC.

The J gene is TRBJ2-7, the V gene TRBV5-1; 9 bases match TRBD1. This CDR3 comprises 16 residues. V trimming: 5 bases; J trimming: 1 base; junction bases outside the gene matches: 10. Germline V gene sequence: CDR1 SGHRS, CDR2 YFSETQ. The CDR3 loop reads CASRQGTGLGSYEQYF. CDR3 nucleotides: TGCGCCAGCAGACAAGGGACAGGGCTTGGGTCCTACGAGCAGTACTTC.

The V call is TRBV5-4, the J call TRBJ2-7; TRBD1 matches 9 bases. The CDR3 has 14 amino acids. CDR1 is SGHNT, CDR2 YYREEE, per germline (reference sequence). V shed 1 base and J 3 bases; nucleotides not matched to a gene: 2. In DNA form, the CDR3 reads TGTGCCAGCAGCTTGTTGACAGGGGGCTACGAGCAGTACTTC. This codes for CASSLLTGGYEQYF.

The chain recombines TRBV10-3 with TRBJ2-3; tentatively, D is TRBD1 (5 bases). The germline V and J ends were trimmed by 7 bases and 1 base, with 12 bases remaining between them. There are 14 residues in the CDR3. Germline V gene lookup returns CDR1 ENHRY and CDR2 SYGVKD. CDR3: CAITEQEGTDTQYF. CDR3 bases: TGTGCCATCACAGAACAGGAAGGCACAGATACGCAGTATTTT.

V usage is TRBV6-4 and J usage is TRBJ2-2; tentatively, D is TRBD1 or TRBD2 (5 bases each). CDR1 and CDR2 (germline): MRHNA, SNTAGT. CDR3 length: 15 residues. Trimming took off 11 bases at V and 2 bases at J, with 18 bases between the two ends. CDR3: CAPPGAGSNTGELFF. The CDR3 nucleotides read TGTGCCCCACCCGGGGCAGGGAGTAACACCGGGGAGCTGTTTTTT.

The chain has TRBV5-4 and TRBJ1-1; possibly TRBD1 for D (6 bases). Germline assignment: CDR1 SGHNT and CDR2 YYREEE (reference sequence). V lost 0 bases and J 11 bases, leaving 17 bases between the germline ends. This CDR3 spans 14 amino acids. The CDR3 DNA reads TGTGCCAGCAGCTTGGCAGAGGGGGGGCCGCAGGCTTTCTTT. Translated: CASSLAEGGPQAFF.